The 6 T cell receptor beta chains below all came from one sample that was sequenced in a study of blood T cell repertoires in COVID-19. Only in-frame clones appear in the TCRdb table, and some are missing; sequencing was by immunoSEQ multiplex PCR. The table records about 70,000 clones, about 83% of them present only once. The sequenced material came from peripheral blood. Receptors were obtained from a young man with COVID-19, enrolled during active disease.

The V and J genes are TRBV28 and TRBJ1-1; weak D call: TRBD1 (6 bases). This CDR3 is built from 16 residues. With 2 bases removed from V and 6 bases from J, the gap between germline ends came to 19 bases. Germline V gene lookup returns CDR1 MDHEN and CDR2 SYDVKM. As DNA, the CDR3 is TGTGCCAGCAGTTTAATCGGGCAGGGGCGAGTCCCTGAAGCTTTCTTT. It codes for CASSLIGQGRVPEAFF.

The chain couples TRBV29-1 to TRBJ1-4; weak D call: TRBD1 (5 bases). CDR1 SQVTM and CDR2 ANQGSEA come from the germline V gene. V was clipped by 4 bases and J by 8 bases, with 14 bases between them. This CDR3 region has 13 residues. CDR3 nucleotides: TGCAGCGTTGTCGGGACTCCGGGCGAAAAACTGTTTTTT. This translates into CSVVGTPGEKLFF.

This sequence joins TRBV9 and TRBJ2-3, with 10 nucleotides matching TRBD2. The CDR3 extends over 16 amino acids. Losses at the gene ends were 0 bases for V and 3 bases for J; bases not matched to a gene: 4. The germline V gene encodes CDR1 SGDLS and CDR2 YYNGEE. This CDR3 is CASSVAAGGRTDTQYF. CDR3 DNA sequence: TGTGCCAGCAGCGTAGCAGCGGGAGGGCGGACAGATACGCAGTATTTT.

J is TRBJ2-7 and V is TRBV5-6; TRBD2 matches at 11 bases. The trim removed 4 bases at V and 5 bases at J, leaving 8 bases unmatched. CDR3 length equals 15 residues. Germline V gene lookup returns CDR1 SGHDT and CDR2 YYEEEE. CDR3 sequence: CASSPRLAGFNEQYF. DNA of the CDR3: TGTGCCAGCAGCCCACGACTAGCGGGATTCAACGAGCAGTACTTC.

This sequence joins TRBV28 and TRBJ2-6; D might be TRBD1 (6 bases). The CDR3 is made up of 19 amino acids. Germline values: CDR1 MDHEN, CDR2 SYDVKM. Deletions cut 3 bases from V and 0 bases from J, with 18 bases between. As DNA, the CDR3 is TGTGCCAGCAGTTTCTTCAGGGGACCCCCGAGCTCTGGGGCCAACGTCCTGACTTTC. Translation gives CASSFFRGPPSSGANVLTF.

The V and J genes are TRBV6-5 and TRBJ1-6; D is perhaps TRBD1 (5 bases). The CDR3 loop spans 15 amino acids. The germline V gene has CDR1 MNHEY and CDR2 SVGAGI. Trimming removed 5 bases from V and 10 bases from J, with 18 bases in between. CDR3 loop: CASSPPRPGHSPLHF. The CDR3 nucleotides are TGTGCCAGCAGTCCACCCCGGCCAGGGCACTCACCCCTCCACTTT.